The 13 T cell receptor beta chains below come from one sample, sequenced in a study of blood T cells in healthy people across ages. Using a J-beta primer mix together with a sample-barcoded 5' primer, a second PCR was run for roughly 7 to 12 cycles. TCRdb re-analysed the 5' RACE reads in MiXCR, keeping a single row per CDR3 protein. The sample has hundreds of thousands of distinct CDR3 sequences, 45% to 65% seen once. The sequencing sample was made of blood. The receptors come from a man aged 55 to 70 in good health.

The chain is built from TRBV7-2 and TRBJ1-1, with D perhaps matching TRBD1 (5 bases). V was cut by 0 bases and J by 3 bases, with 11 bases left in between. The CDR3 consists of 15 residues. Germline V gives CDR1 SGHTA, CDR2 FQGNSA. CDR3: CASSLAGARYTEAFF. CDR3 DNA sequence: TGTGCCAGCAGCTTAGCAGGGGCGCGCTACACTGAAGCTTTCTTT.

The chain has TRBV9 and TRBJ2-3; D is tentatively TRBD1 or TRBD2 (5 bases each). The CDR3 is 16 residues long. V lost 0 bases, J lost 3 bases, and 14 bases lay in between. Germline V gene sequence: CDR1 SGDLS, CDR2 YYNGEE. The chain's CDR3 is CASSVAVQGVTDTQYF. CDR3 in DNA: TGTGCCAGCAGCGTAGCGGTGCAGGGAGTTACAGATACGCAGTATTTT.

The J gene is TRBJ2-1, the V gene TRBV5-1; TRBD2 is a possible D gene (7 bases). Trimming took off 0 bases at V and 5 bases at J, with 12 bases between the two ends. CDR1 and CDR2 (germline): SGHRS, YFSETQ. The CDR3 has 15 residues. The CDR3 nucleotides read TGCGCCAGCAGCTTGGATGGGGGGGGGCACAATGAGCAGTTCTTC. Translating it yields CASSLDGGGHNEQFF.

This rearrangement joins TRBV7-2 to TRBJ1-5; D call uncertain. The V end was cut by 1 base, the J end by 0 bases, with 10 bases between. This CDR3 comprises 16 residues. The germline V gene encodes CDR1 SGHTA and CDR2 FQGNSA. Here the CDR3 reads CASSLGGRSSNQPQHF. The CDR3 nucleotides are TGTGCCAGCAGCTTAGGAGGGAGGTCTAGCAATCAGCCCCAGCATTTT.

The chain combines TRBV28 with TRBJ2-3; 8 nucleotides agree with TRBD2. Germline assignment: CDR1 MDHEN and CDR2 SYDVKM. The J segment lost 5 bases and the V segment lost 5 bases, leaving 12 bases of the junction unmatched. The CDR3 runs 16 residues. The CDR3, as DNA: TGTGCCAGCAGTCCTGCGGCGGGAGGCGGGTTAGATACGCAGTATTTT. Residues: CASSPAAGGGLDTQYF.

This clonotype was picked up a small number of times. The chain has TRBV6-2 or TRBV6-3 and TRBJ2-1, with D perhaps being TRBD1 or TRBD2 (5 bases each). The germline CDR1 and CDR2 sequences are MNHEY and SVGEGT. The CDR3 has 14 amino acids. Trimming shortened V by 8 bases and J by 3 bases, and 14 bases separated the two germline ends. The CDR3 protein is CASDEGIIYNEQFF. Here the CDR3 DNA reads TGTGCCAGCGACGAGGGGATTATCTACAATGAGCAGTTCTTC.

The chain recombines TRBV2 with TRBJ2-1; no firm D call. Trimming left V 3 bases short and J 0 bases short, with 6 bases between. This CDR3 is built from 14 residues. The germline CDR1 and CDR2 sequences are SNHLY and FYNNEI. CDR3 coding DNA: TGTGCCAGCAGTGAGATCCGCTCCTACAATGAGCAGTTCTTC. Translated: CASSEIRSYNEQFF.

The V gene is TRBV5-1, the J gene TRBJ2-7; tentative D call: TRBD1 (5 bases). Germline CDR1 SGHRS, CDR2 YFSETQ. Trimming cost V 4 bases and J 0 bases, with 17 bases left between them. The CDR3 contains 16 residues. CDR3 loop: CASSRPQGGSSYEQYF. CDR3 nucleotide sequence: TGCGCCAGCAGCCGCCCCCAGGGTGGCAGCTCCTACGAGCAGTACTTC.

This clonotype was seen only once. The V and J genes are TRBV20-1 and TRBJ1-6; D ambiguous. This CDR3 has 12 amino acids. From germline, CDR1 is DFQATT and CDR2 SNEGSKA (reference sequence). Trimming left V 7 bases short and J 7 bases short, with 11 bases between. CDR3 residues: CSVAGGNSPLHF. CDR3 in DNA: TGCAGTGTTGCAGGTGGGAATTCACCCCTCCACTTT.

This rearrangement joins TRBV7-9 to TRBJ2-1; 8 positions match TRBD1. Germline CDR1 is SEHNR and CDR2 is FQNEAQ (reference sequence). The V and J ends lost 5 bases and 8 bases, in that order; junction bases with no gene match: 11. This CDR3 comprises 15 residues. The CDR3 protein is CASSLVGQGTDEQFF. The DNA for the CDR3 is TGTGCCAGCAGCCTAGTCGGACAGGGTACGGATGAGCAGTTCTTC.

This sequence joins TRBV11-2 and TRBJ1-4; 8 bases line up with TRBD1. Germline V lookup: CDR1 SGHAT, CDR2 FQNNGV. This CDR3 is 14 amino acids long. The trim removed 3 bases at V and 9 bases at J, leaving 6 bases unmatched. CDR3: CASSFGQGSKKLFF. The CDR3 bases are TGTGCCAGCAGCTTCGGACAGGGAAGTAAAAAACTGTTTTTT. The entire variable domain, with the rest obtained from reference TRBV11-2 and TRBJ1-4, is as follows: EAGVAQSPRYKIIEKRQSVAFWCNPISGHATLYWYQQILGQGPKLLIQFQNNGVVDDSQLPKDRFSAERLKGVDSTLKIQPAKLEDSAVYLCASSFGQGSKKLFFGSGTQLSVL.

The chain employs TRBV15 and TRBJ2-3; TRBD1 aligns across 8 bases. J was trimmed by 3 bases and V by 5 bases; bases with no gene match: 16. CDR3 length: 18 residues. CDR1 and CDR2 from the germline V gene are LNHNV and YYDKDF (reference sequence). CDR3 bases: TGTGCCACCAGCGCAGGAGACAGGGGCTTGTCAGGAACAGATACGCAGTATTTT. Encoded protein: CATSAGDRGLSGTDTQYF.

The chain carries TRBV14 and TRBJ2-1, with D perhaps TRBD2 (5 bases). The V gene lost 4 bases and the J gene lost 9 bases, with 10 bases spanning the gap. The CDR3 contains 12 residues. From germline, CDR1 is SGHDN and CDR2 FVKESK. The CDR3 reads CASSRSGPEQFF. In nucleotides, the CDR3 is TGTGCCAGCAGCCGGAGCGGCCCTGAGCAGTTCTTC.